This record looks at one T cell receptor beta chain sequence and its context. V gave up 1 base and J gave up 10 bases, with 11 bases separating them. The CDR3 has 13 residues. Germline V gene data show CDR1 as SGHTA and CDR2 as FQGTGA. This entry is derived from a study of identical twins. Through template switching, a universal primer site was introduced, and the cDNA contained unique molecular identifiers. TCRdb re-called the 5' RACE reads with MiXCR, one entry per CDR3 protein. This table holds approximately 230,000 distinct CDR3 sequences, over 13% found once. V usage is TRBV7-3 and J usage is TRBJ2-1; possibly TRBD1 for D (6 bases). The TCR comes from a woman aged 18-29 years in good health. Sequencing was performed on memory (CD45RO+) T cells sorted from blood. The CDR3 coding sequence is TGTGCCAGCAGCTTAAGCGCGCAGGGGGAGCAGTTCTTC. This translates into CASSLSAQGEQFF.